This T cell receptor (beta chain) is from a study of response to subunit inactivated influenza vaccine. Study-level points and caveats: Authors suggested that a seasonal influenza vaccination recruits few new T cells each time.

This clonotype was detected many times. The antigen is unknown. V lost 5 bases to trimming and J lost 3 bases, with 14 bases between them. The CDR3 spans 14 residues. In germline, CDR1 is MDHEN, CDR2 SYDVKM. Each CDR3 protein is one row after TCRdb ran MiXCR on the RT-PCR reads. The data show 170,000 or so distinct CDR3 sequences, roughly a tenth seen once. This specimen consisted of CD8+ T cells sorted from PBMCs, obtained roughly 24 months after vaccination. J is TRBJ2-7 and V is TRBV28; possibly TRBD2 for D (5 bases). This TCR was recovered from a man between 45 and 75 years old who received an inactivated influenza vaccine. The CDR3: CASSVPRRDYEQYF. DNA for the CDR3: TGTGCCAGCAGTGTCCCCCGACGGGACTACGAGCAGTACTTC.